Each of the 18 T cell receptor beta chains below was sequenced from the same sample in a study of blood T cell repertoires in COVID-19 (dated by TCRdb to the early 2020s). Libraries were constructed by the immunoSEQ multiplex PCR assay. Entries here come from immuneACCESS through TCRdb and include only in-frame sequences with V and J called. Some clones fail to appear in such tables; in the studies checked, an unresolved V gene covers under half of the shortfall, and the cause of the remainder is unknown. A total of 270,000 or so clones appear in this sample, nearly 85% of them only once. Jointly, the top ten make up 7.5% to 9% of the sample. The source material was peripheral blood. Receptors were obtained from a human donor in a cohort sampled during active COVID-19.

V is TRBV28 and J is TRBJ1-5; the match to TRBD1 covers 8 bases. In germline, CDR1 is MDHEN, CDR2 SYDVKM. J lost 7 bases, V lost 5 bases, and 10 bases had no gene match. This CDR3 spans 15 amino acids. This chain's CDR3 is CASSTADRDGQPQHF. CDR3 bases: TGTGCCAGCAGTACCGCGGACAGGGATGGGCAGCCCCAGCATTTT. Drawing the rest from reference TRBV28 and TRBJ1-5, the complete variable domain is DVKVTQSSRYLVKRTGEKVFLECVQDMDHENMFWYRQDPGLGLRLIYFSYDVKMKEKGDIPEGYSVSREKKERFSLILESASTNQTSMYLCASSTADRDGQPQHFGDGTRLSIL.

This chain connects TRBV6-2 or TRBV6-3 to TRBJ2-1; 8 bases align to TRBD2. Germline-derived CDR1 and CDR2 are MNHEY and SVGEGT. The V segment lost 2 bases and the J segment 12 bases; nucleotides outside the gene matches: 12. The CDR3 extends over 15 amino acids. Here the CDR3 reads CASSYLWTSSQGQFF. CDR3 sequence (DNA): TGTGCCAGCAGTTACCTCTGGACTAGCAGCCAGGGGCAGTTCTTC.

CDR3: CATRDSTDTQYF. The CDR3 DNA is TGTGCCACCAGAGACTCCACAGATACGCAGTATTTT. The V call is TRBV24-1, the J call TRBJ2-3; D remains ambiguous. CDR3 size: 12 residues. Germline V gene lookup returns CDR1 KGHDR and CDR2 SFDVKD. V lost 7 bases, J lost 2 bases, and 6 bases lay in between.

The chain carries TRBV15 and TRBJ2-5; TRBD2 is a possible D gene (6 bases). Germline V gives CDR1 LNHNV, CDR2 YYDKDF (reference sequence). Trimming left V 0 bases short and J 2 bases short, with 16 bases between. This CDR3 comprises 17 residues. The CDR3 region is CATSRDLEASAQETQYF. The CDR3, as DNA: TGTGCCACCAGCAGAGATTTAGAGGCTAGCGCGCAAGAGACCCAGTACTTC.

CDR3 sequence: CASSEGLALYDTQYF. As DNA, the CDR3 is TGTGCCAGCAGCGAGGGACTAGCTCTATACGATACGCAGTATTTT. J is TRBJ2-3 and V is TRBV11-2; 9 bases fit TRBD2. Trimming took 5 bases from V and 6 from J; bases not matched to a gene: 9. The germline CDR1 and CDR2 sequences are SGHAT and FQNNGV. The CDR3 length is 15 residues.

V and J are TRBV6-6 and TRBJ1-5; 11 nucleotides line up with TRBD1. With 3 bases clipped from V and 8 bases from J, the junction kept 9 bases outside the gene matches. From germline, CDR1 is MNHNY and CDR2 SVGAGI (reference sequence). The CDR3 has 16 amino acids. DNA for the CDR3: TGTGCCAGCAGTTATGTGGGACAGGGGGAAGGGGAGCCCCAGCATTTT. Translating it yields CASSYVGQGEGEPQHF.

The chain uses TRBV28 and TRBJ2-7, with TRBD1 matching 8 bases. V lost 8 bases, J lost 2 bases, and 8 bases stayed unmatched. The CDR3 has 14 amino acids. Germline CDR1 is MDHEN and CDR2 is SYDVKM. In DNA form, the CDR3 reads TGTGCCAGCCTTCCGGCAGGGGGCACCTACGAGCAGTACTTC. Protein sequence: CASLPAGGTYEQYF.

The V call is TRBV5-5, the J call TRBJ1-2, with D perhaps TRBD1 (6 bases). The CDR3 consists of 14 residues. Trimming removed 5 bases at V and 6 bases at J, with 17 bases between. CDR1 SGHKS and CDR2 YYEKEE come from the germline V gene (reference sequence). CDR3 region: CASSSEQGRHGYTF. CDR3 nucleotide sequence: TGTGCCAGCAGTTCGGAACAGGGACGGCATGGCTACACCTTC.

A few counts support this clone. This chain links TRBV12-3 or TRBV12-4 with TRBJ1-2; D may be TRBD1 (5 bases). The V gene lost 7 bases and the J gene lost 7 bases, with 13 bases spanning the gap. The CDR3 contains 12 residues. CDR3: CASMSGVSGYTF. The DNA of the CDR3 is TGTGCCAGCATGTCGGGGGTTAGTGGCTACACCTTC.

The chain is built from TRBV12-5 and TRBJ2-7; 7 positions agree with TRBD1. CDR3 length equals 19 residues. Germline assignment: CDR1 LGHNT and CDR2 FRNRAP. Trimming took 0 bases from V and 7 from J; bases not matched to a gene: 21. The CDR3 DNA reads TGTGCTAGTGGTTTGGTCCTAGGCCGATACAGGGGTAAGGGTCCGGAGCAGTACTTC. It specifies CASGLVLGRYRGKGPEQYF. Full variable domain (outside the CDR3, taken from reference TRBV12-5 and TRBJ2-7): DARVTQTPRHKVTEMGQEVTMRCQPILGHNTVFWYRQTMMQGLELLAYFRNRAPLDDSGMPKDRFSAEMPDATLATLKIQPSEPRDSAVYFCASGLVLGRYRGKGPEQYFGPGTRLTVT.

The chain recombines TRBV3-1 (or the pseudogene TRBV3-2) with TRBJ2-7; D is ambiguous. The CDR3 runs to 14 residues. Trimming stripped 1 base from V and 0 bases from J, with 7 bases between. Germline V lookup: CDR1 LGHDT, CDR2 YNNKEL (reference sequence). The CDR3 region is CASSQAHSSYEQYF. CDR3 nucleotide sequence: TGTGCCAGCAGCCAAGCGCACAGCTCCTACGAGCAGTACTTC.

The chain recombines TRBV19 with TRBJ1-2, with unresolved D. There are 11 residues in the CDR3. Between the trimmed V and J ends, which lost 7 bases and 3 bases, there was a span of 6 bases. Germline values: CDR1 LNHDA, CDR2 SQIVND (reference sequence). Written as DNA, the CDR3 is TGTGCCAGTAACGGTCACTATGGCTACACCTTC. This gives the protein CASNGHYGYTF.

The gene calls are TRBV7-2 and TRBJ2-2, with a weak D call TRBD1 (5 bases). The V gene lost 10 bases and the J gene lost 3 bases, with 9 bases spanning the gap. The CDR3 is 12 amino acids. CDR1 and CDR2 (germline): SGHTA, FQGNSA. CDR3 sequence reads: CAIGADTGELFF. CDR3 coding DNA: TGTGCCATTGGGGCGGACACCGGGGAGCTGTTTTTT.

The chain uses TRBV5-1 and TRBJ2-7; D gene unclear. Trimming removed 0 bases from V and 6 bases from J, with 13 bases in between. This CDR3 comprises 14 residues. The germline gives CDR1 SGHRS, CDR2 YFSETQ. The CDR3, as DNA: TGCGCCAGCAGCTTGGTAACCCGCCTCGGCGAGCAGTACTTC. Translation: CASSLVTRLGEQYF.

The chain joins TRBV19 to TRBJ1-1, with D tentatively TRBD1 (5 bases). V lost 7 bases, J lost 1 base, and 19 bases lay in between. The CDR3 consists of 16 residues. Looked up from germline, CDR1 is LNHDA and CDR2 is SQIVND (reference sequence). Here the CDR3 reads CASKTPIGHENTEAFF. The CDR3, as DNA: TGTGCCAGTAAAACGCCGATCGGACACGAGAACACTGAAGCTTTCTTT.

The rearrangement joins TRBV7-2 to TRBJ2-2; D gene unclear. Germline V gene sequence: CDR1 SGHTA, CDR2 FQGNSA. This CDR3 has 12 residues. The V gene lost 5 bases and the J gene lost 8 bases, with 9 bases spanning the gap. CDR3 in amino acids: CASSQILGELFF. The CDR3 DNA reads TGTGCCAGCAGCCAGATCCTGGGGGAGCTGTTTTTT.

This rearrangement joins TRBV28 to TRBJ1-2; TRBD1 matches at 7 bases. This CDR3 has 14 residues. J gave up 4 bases and V 7 bases, and 9 bases lay outside the gene matches. Per the germline V gene, CDR1 is MDHEN and CDR2 is SYDVKM. The chain's CDR3 is CASIPGQSPYGYTF. CDR3 DNA sequence: TGTGCCAGCATCCCGGGACAGAGTCCCTATGGCTACACCTTC.

Only a few counts were recorded for this clone. This chain connects TRBV2 to TRBJ1-1; D gene uncertain. CDR1 is SNHLY, CDR2 FYNNEI, per germline. This CDR3 contains 14 residues. V was pared by 1 base and J by 2 bases, with 8 bases between. The chain's CDR3 is CASSEGYGNTEAFF. Written as DNA, the CDR3 is TGTGCCAGCAGTGAAGGATATGGCAACACTGAAGCTTTCTTT.